This TCR beta chain was sequenced in a study of T cell responses to AZD1222 COVID-19 vaccine. Study-wide findings and caveats: Donors were mostly white British, more females; clonal diversity possibly underestimated.

Data came from immunoSEQ multiplex PCR; TCRdb stores just in-frame clones and leaves some out. The data show 150,000 to 200,000 clones, 85% to 95% seen once. The CDR3 runs to 11 residues. The germline V and J ends were trimmed by 6 bases and 11 bases, with 13 bases remaining between them. The germline gives CDR1 SNHLY, CDR2 FYNNEI. For this clone: Its target is not known.

The sequence came from an adult who received the AZD1222 COVID-19 vaccine. The rearrangement joins TRBV2 to TRBJ1-1, with D hard to call. The source material was peripheral blood, sampled 28 days after the second AZD1222 dose. CDR3 sequence: CASREDGVAFF. The DNA for the CDR3 is TGTGCCAGCAGGGAGGATGGAGTGGCTTTCTTT.